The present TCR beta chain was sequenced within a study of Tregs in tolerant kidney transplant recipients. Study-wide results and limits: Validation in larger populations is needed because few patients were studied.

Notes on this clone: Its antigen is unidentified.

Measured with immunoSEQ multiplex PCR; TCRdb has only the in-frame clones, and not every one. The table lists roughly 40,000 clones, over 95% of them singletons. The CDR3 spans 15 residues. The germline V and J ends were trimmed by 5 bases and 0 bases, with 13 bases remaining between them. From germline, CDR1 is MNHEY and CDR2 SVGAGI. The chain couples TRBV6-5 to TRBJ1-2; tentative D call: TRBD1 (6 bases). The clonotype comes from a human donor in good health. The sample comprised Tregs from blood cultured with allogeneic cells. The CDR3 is CASSRYREANYGYTF. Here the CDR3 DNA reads TGTGCCAGCAGTCGCTACAGGGAAGCTAACTATGGCTACACCTTC.